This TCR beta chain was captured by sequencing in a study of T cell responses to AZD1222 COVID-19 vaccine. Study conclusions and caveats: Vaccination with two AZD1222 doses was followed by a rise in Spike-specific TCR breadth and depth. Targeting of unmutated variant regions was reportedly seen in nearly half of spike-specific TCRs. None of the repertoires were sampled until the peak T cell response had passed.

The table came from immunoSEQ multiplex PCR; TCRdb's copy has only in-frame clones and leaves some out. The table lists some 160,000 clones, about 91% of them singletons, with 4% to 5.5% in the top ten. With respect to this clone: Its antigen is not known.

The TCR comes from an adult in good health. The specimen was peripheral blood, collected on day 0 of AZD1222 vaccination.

The CDR3 nucleotides are TGCGCCAGCAGTCTGACTGCTAGCAATCAGCCCCAGCATTTT. Translation gives CASSLTASNQPQHF. The J gene is TRBJ1-5, the V gene TRBV10-1; the D is unclear. Germline CDR1 WNHNN, CDR2 SYGVQD (reference sequence). V lost 5 bases and J lost 0, with 8 bases in between. The CDR3 is 14 residues long.